This T cell receptor (beta chain) was found in a study of glioma-infiltrating T cells after dendritic cell vaccination. Time point reported: after dendritic cell vaccination, including at tumor progression/relapse. The CDR3 sequence is 15 residues long. Germline loops: CDR1 SGDLS, CDR2 YYNGEE. The junction had 5 bases not matched to a gene; V was cut back by 3 bases and J by 2 bases. Assay: immunoSEQ multiplex PCR; the TCRdb copy retains only in-frame clones and omits some. The profile shows tens of thousands of clones, about 85% of them singletons. Specimen: blood, collected after dendritic cell vaccination. The chain employs TRBV9 and TRBJ2-3, with TRBD1 identical over 8 bases. This clonotype was sampled from a human donor with glioblastoma. The CDR3 region is CASSARTGNTDTQYF. The CDR3 DNA sequence: TGTGCCAGCAGCGCAAGGACAGGGAACACAGATACGCAGTATTTT.